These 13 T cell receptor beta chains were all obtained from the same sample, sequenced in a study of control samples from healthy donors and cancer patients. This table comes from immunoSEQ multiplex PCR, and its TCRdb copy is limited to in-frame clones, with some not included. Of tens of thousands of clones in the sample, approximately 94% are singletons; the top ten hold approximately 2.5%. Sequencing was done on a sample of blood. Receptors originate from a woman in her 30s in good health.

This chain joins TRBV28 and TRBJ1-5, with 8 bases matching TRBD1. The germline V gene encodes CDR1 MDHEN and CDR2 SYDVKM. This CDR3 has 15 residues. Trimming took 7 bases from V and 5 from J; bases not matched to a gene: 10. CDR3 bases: TGTGCCAGCAAACAAAGGACAGGGAGGGATCAGCCCCAGCATTTT. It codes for CASKQRTGRDQPQHF.

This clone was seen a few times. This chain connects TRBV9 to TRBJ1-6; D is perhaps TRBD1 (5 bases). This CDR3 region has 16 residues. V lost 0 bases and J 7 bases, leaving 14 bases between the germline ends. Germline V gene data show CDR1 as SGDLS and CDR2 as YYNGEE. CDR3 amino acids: CASSVAPTRGNSPLHF. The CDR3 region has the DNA TGTGCCAGCAGCGTAGCGCCGACACGGGGGAATTCACCCCTCCACTTT.

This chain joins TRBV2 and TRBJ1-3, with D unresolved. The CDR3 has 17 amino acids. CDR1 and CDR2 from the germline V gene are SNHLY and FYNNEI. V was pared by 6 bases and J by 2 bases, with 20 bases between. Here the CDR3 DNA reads TGTGCCAGCAGCGGCGGGAATATCGGGGTTGCTGGAAACACCATATATTTT. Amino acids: CASSGGNIGVAGNTIYF.

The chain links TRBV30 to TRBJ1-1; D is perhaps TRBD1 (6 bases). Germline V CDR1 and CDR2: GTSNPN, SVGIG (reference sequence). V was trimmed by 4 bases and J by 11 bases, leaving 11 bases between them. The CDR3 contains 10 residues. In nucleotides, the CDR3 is TGTGCCTGGATTGGACAGAGGGCTTTCTTT. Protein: CAWIGQRAFF.

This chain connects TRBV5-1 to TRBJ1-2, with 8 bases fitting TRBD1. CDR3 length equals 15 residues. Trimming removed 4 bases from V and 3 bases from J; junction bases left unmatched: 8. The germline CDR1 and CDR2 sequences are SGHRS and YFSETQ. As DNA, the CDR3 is TGCGCCAGCAGCCTATACAGGGGACAGGACTATGGCTACACCTTC. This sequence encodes CASSLYRGQDYGYTF.

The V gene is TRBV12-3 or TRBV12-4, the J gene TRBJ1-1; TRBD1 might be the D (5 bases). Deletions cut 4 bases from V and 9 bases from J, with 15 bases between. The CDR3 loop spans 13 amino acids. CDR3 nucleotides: TGTGCCAGCAGTTCCACCGGGACGGTGAAAGCTTTCTTT. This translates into CASSSTGTVKAFF.

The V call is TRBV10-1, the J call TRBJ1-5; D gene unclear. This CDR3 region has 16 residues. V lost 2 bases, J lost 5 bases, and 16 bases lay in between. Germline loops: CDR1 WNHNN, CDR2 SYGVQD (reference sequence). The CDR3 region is CASSETATLKHQPQHF. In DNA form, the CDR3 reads TGCGCCAGCAGTGAGACAGCAACGTTAAAACATCAGCCCCAGCATTTT.

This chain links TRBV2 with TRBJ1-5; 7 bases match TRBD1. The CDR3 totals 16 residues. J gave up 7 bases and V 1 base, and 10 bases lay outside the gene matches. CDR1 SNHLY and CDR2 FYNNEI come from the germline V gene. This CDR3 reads CASSEDNRGWSQPQHF. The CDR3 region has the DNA TGTGCCAGCAGTGAAGATAACAGGGGCTGGTCGCAGCCCCAGCATTTT.

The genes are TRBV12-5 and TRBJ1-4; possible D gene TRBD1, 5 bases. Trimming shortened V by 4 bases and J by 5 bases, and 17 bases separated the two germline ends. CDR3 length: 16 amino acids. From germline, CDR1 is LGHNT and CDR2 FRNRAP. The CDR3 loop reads CASGSYTGTANEKLFF. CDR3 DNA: TGTGCTAGTGGTTCCTACACCGGGACGGCGAATGAAAAACTGTTTTTT.

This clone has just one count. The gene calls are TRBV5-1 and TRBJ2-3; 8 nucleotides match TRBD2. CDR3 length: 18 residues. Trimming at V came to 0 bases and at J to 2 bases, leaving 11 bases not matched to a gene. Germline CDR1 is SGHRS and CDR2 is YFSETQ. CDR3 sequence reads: CASSLAFRTSRTTDTQYF. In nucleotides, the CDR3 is TGCGCCAGCAGCTTGGCGTTCCGGACTAGCCGTACCACAGATACGCAGTATTTT.

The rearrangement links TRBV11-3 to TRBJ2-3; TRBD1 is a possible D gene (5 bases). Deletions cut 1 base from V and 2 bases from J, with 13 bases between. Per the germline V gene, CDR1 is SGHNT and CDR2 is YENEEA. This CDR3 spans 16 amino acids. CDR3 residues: CASSLAETDYTDTQYF. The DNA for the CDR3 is TGTGCCAGCAGCTTAGCCGAGACAGATTACACAGATACGCAGTATTTT.

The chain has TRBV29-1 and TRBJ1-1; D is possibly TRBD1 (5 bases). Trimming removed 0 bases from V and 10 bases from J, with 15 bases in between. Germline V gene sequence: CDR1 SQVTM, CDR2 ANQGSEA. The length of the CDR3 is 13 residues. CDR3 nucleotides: TGCAGCGTTGAAGATGGGGGGACCGCCCCAGCTTTCTTT. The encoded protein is CSVEDGGTAPAFF.

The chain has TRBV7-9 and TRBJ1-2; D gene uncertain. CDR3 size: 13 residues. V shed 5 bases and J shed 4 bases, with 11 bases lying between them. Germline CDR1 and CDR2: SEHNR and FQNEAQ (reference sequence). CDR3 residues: CASSTAIFYGYTF. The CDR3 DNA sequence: TGTGCCAGCAGCACGGCCATCTTCTATGGCTACACCTTC.